This TCR beta chain was captured in a study of shared clonotypes between healthy human individuals. Turning to this clone: Its antigen is not identified.

Germline CDR1 and CDR2: SGHVS and FNYEAQ. The length of the CDR3 is 16 residues. V was pared by 0 bases and J by 0 bases, with 9 bases between. The data were produced by immunoSEQ multiplex PCR, yet TCRdb's version contains in-frame clones alone and is incomplete. The sample records over a million clones, around 97% being singletons. Findings of the study overall: There were few donors, and this limited the genetic and exposure-history diversity represented.

The sequencing sample was made of naive CD4+ T cells sorted from blood. Regarding subset: CD45RA+ positively selected. V usage is TRBV7-6 and J usage is TRBJ2-1, with a tentative D call TRBD1 (6 bases). This TCR derives from a man aged 25-45 years in good health. The CDR3 coding sequence is TGTGCCAGCAGCTTAGCGGGGGCGAGCTCCTACAATGAGCAGTTCTTC. Translation: CASSLAGASSYNEQFF. Full variable domain (missing parts from reference TRBV7-6 and TRBJ2-1): GAGVSQSPRYKVTKRGQDVALRCDPISGHVSLYWYRQALGQGPEFLTYFNYEAQQDKSGLPNDRFSAERPEGSISTLTIQRTEQRDSAMYRCASSLAGASSYNEQFFGPGTRLTVL.